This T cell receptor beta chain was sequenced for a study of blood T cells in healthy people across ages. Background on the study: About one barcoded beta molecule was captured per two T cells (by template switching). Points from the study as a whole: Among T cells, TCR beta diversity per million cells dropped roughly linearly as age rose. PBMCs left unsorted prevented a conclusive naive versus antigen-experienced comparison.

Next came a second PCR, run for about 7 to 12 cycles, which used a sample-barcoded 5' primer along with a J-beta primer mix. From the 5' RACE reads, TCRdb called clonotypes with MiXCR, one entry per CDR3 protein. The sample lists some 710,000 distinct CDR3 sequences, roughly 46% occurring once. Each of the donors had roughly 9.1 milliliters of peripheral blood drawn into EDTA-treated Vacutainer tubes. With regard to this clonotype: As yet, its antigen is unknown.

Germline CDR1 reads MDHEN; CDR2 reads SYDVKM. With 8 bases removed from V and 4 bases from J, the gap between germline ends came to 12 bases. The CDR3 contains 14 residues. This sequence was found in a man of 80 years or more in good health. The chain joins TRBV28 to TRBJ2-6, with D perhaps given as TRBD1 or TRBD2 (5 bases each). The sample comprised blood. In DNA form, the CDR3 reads TGTGCCAGCCGAGGGGTTGGCGGGGCCAACGTCCTGACTTTC. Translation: CASRGVGGANVLTF.